Below are 31 T cell receptor beta chains sequenced from a single sample in a study of shared clonotypes between healthy human individuals. Sequenced by immunoSEQ multiplex PCR; TCRdb stores in-frame clones only, minus some. The sample gives about 2.3 million clones, around 90% of which show up once; around 0.4% is in the top ten. The sequenced sample consisted of naive CD4+ T cells from PBMCs. As to subset: CD45RA+ positively selected. These TCRs come from a man in his late teens or twenties in good health. Some clones in this sample may be carry-over from other donors' samples.

The CDR3 DNA sequence: TGTGCCAGCAGCCGGGTGTCCTGGGGCAGCACTGAAGCTTTCTTT. Protein: CASSRVSWGSTEAFF. The chain carries TRBV28 and TRBJ1-1, with a tentative D call TRBD1 (5 bases). This CDR3 has 15 residues. The ends were cut back, 6 bases at V and 4 bases at J, with 18 bases in the middle. Germline V gene data show CDR1 as MDHEN and CDR2 as SYDVKM.

The chain is built from TRBV7-3 and TRBJ2-1; 10 bases are a match to TRBD2. The germline gives CDR1 SGHTA, CDR2 FQGTGA. The CDR3 is made up of 15 amino acids. With 1 base clipped from V and 8 bases from J, the junction kept 5 bases outside the gene matches. The CDR3 loop reads CASSLNSGRLDEQFF. The DNA for the CDR3 is TGTGCCAGCAGCTTAAATAGCGGGAGGTTGGATGAGCAGTTCTTC.

The CDR3 sequence: CASSQVEQYF. In DNA, the CDR3 is TGTGCCAGCAGCCAGGTGGAGCAGTACTTC. The rearrangement joins TRBV4-2 to TRBJ2-7; no reliable D call. Per germline, CDR1 LGHNA and CDR2 YNFKEQ. The V end lost 3 bases, the J end lost 7 bases, and 4 bases lay between the germline ends. The CDR3 sequence is 10 residues long.

The chain links TRBV18 to TRBJ2-7; TRBD2 matches 16 bases. After removal of 3 bases from V and 5 bases from J, the junction contained 4 bases not matched to a gene. Germline CDR1 is KGHSH and CDR2 is LQKENI. This CDR3 has 16 amino acids. The CDR3 sequence: CASSPGTSGRVDEQYF. The CDR3 DNA reads TGTGCCAGCTCACCCGGGACTAGCGGGAGGGTGGACGAGCAGTACTTC.

The rearrangement links TRBV19 to TRBJ1-1, with D uncertain. V was trimmed by 6 bases and J by 2 bases, leaving 13 bases between them. Germline V gene lookup returns CDR1 LNHDA and CDR2 SQIVND (reference sequence). The CDR3 has 14 amino acids. The CDR3, as DNA: TGTGCCAGTAGGACGAACCGGGAAAACACTGAAGCTTTCTTT. This gives the protein CASRTNRENTEAFF.

Comment on this clone: This same CDR3 is encoded by further DNA sequences in the sample. The rearrangement uses TRBV28 and TRBJ2-7, with D hard to call. CDR1 is MDHEN, CDR2 SYDVKM, per germline. This CDR3 is built from 12 residues. Trimming left V 4 bases short and J 0 bases short, with 4 bases between. CDR3 coding DNA: TGTGCCAGCAGTTCCTCCTCCTACGAGCAGTACTTC. It yields the protein CASSSSSYEQYF.

The chain uses TRBV5-1 and TRBJ2-1; D is possibly TRBD2 (5 bases). In germline, CDR1 is SGHRS, CDR2 YFSETQ. The CDR3 has 18 residues. Trimming pared 5 bases from V and 3 bases from J, leaving 24 bases between. The CDR3, as DNA: TGCGCCAGCAGTTCCGGGCGTGTAGCACGGGGAGTCTACAATGAGCAGTTCTTC. Amino acids: CASSSGRVARGVYNEQFF.

The chain employs TRBV29-1 and TRBJ2-7; a possible D gene is TRBD1 (6 bases). This CDR3 comprises 12 residues. Trimming cost V 5 bases and J 5 bases, with 13 bases left between them. The germline V gene encodes CDR1 SQVTM and CDR2 ANQGSEA. The CDR3 sequence: CSVFRGFDEQYF. For the CDR3, the DNA is TGCAGCGTTTTTAGGGGGTTTGACGAGCAGTACTTC.

This chain uses TRBV4-1 with TRBJ2-7; 11 bases map to TRBD2. This CDR3 has 22 residues. Germline values: CDR1 MGHRA, CDR2 YSYEKL. The J segment lost 7 bases and the V segment lost 3 bases, leaving 29 bases of the junction unmatched. The CDR3 protein is CASSQVFPITSGRRGSALEQYF. The CDR3 DNA sequence: TGCGCCAGCAGCCAGGTGTTCCCCATTACTAGCGGGAGAAGAGGGTCTGCGTTGGAGCAGTACTTC.

The rearrangement links TRBV11-2 to TRBJ2-5; D unresolved. Per germline, CDR1 SGHAT and CDR2 FQNNGV. The CDR3 loop spans 14 amino acids. V was pared by 3 bases and J by 2 bases, with 10 bases between. The chain's CDR3 is CASSLWPGQETQYF. CDR3 bases: TGTGCCAGCAGCTTGTGGCCTGGACAAGAGACCCAGTACTTC.

Concerning this clone itself: At the DNA level, this CDR3 is encoded by other sequences in the same sample as well. The chain recombines TRBV28 with TRBJ2-3, with D unresolved. Germline-derived CDR1 and CDR2 are MDHEN and SYDVKM. This CDR3 is 12 amino acids long. Trimming shortened V by 5 bases and J by 4 bases, and 7 bases separated the two germline ends. CDR3 sequence: CASSPGADTQYF. CDR3 nucleotide sequence: TGTGCCAGCAGTCCCGGTGCAGATACGCAGTATTTT.

This CDR3 reads CAWSRTGGGYEQYF. CDR3 DNA: TGTGCCTGGAGCCGAACAGGGGGAGGGTACGAGCAGTACTTC. V usage is TRBV30 and J usage is TRBJ2-7, with D possibly TRBD1 on 8 matching bases. The germline V gene has CDR1 GTSNPN and CDR2 SVGIG (reference sequence). CDR3 size: 14 residues. Trimming took off 3 bases at V and 4 bases at J, with 16 bases between the two ends.

The CDR3 DNA follows: TGTGCCAGCAGCCTGTGGGGGCCCGGGGCTAGTGGCGAGCAGTACTTC. Translated: CASSLWGPGASGEQYF. The chain carries TRBV7-2 and TRBJ2-7; perhaps TRBD1 as D (6 bases). V dropped 5 bases and J dropped 6 bases, with 23 bases sitting between them. Germline loops: CDR1 SGHTA, CDR2 FQGNSA. The CDR3 is 16 residues long.

The CDR3 nucleotides are TGTGCCAGCAGCGAATTGGACAGGGGCGGCTATGGCTACACCTTC. Protein: CASSELDRGGYGYTF. The chain uses TRBV5-6 and TRBJ1-2; 9 bases fit TRBD1. Unmatched junction bases numbered 8, after V lost 4 bases and J lost 4 bases. CDR3 size: 15 residues. Germline CDR1 SGHDT, CDR2 YYEEEE.

This chain uses TRBV19 with TRBJ1-5; possible D gene TRBD1, 5 bases. With 3 bases removed from V and 8 bases from J, the gap between germline ends came to 20 bases. This CDR3 contains 16 residues. Germline loops: CDR1 LNHDA, CDR2 SQIVND (reference sequence). The CDR3 protein is CASSISPWGRFEPQHF. The CDR3, as DNA: TGTGCCAGTAGTATCTCCCCGTGGGGACGATTCGAGCCCCAGCATTTT.

The chain employs TRBV7-2 and TRBJ2-7; D might be TRBD2 (6 bases). Germline V gene sequence: CDR1 SGHTA, CDR2 FQGNSA. Trimming pared 0 bases from V and 7 bases from J, leaving 25 bases between. This CDR3 has 18 residues. In nucleotides, the CDR3 is TGTGCCAGCAGCTTAGCGTTGTCAGCGGGCAACCGGGGCAGGGAGCAGTACTTC. Protein product: CASSLALSAGNRGREQYF.

V gene TRBV18 combines with J gene TRBJ2-1, with 7 bases aligning to TRBD2. Germline V gene sequence: CDR1 KGHSH, CDR2 LQKENI. Trimming took 4 bases from V and 4 from J; bases not matched to a gene: 7. This CDR3 comprises 15 residues. The CDR3 loop is CASSLLAEDYNEQFF. The DNA of the CDR3 is TGTGCCAGCTCACTGCTAGCGGAAGATTACAATGAGCAGTTCTTC.

This clone was observed a few times. The chain combines TRBV9 with TRBJ1-2; perhaps TRBD1 as D (6 bases). V was cut by 5 bases and J by 7 bases, with 15 bases left in between. The CDR3 covers 13 residues. Germline-derived CDR1 and CDR2 are SGDLS and YYNGEE. The CDR3 protein is CASRAATGRGYTF. The CDR3 nucleotides read TGTGCCAGCAGGGCAGCGACAGGCCGTGGCTACACCTTC. Based on the CDR3 plus reference TRBV9 and TRBJ1-2, the full variable domain is DSGVTQTPKHLITATGQRVTLRCSPRSGDLSVYWYQQSLDQGLQFLIQYYNGEERAKGNILERFSAQQFPDLHSELNLSSLELGDSALYFCASRAATGRGYTFGSGTRLTVV.

The chain joins TRBV5-1 to TRBJ2-5; no definite D call. Trimming cost V 0 bases and J 1 base, with 10 bases left between them. The CDR3 is 15 residues long. Germline V gene data show CDR1 as SGHRS and CDR2 as YFSETQ. CDR3 bases: TGCGCCAGCAGCTTGGGGGAAAGGCTCCAAGAGACCCAGTACTTC. This gives the protein CASSLGERLQETQYF.

The rearrangement joins TRBV5-1 to TRBJ2-7; D perhaps matches TRBD1 (5 bases). CDR3 length: 15 residues. Trimming left V 0 bases short and J 5 bases short, with 15 bases between. CDR1 and CDR2 from the germline V gene are SGHRS and YFSETQ. CDR3 protein: CASSLARRGFDEQYF. The CDR3, as DNA: TGCGCCAGCAGCTTGGCCCGAAGGGGTTTCGACGAGCAGTACTTC.

This chain joins TRBV25-1 and TRBJ2-7; 13 nucleotides match TRBD2. The trim removed 6 bases at V and 5 bases at J, leaving 10 bases unmatched. The CDR3 runs to 16 residues. Germline CDR1 MGHDK, CDR2 SYGVNS. In nucleotides, the CDR3 is TGTGCCAGCAGCCCAAAGGGACTAGCGGGAAATAACGAGCAGTACTTC. This translates into CASSPKGLAGNNEQYF.

CDR3 sequence: CASSLEGSRSYNEQFF. Here the CDR3 DNA reads TGTGCCAGCAGCTTAGAAGGATCGAGGTCCTACAATGAGCAGTTCTTC. The genes are TRBV7-3 and TRBJ2-1, with D hard to call. The CDR3 is made up of 16 amino acids. Germline V gene data show CDR1 as SGHTA and CDR2 as FQGTGA. Trimming left V 2 bases short and J 1 base short, with 12 bases between.

The chain is built from TRBV18 and TRBJ1-2; TRBD1 is a possible D gene (5 bases). This CDR3 has 16 residues. Trimming shortened V by 2 bases and J by 4 bases, and 17 bases separated the two germline ends. Germline values: CDR1 KGHSH, CDR2 LQKENI. CDR3 sequence reads: CASSPMVIGTTYGYTF. Written as DNA, the CDR3 is TGTGCCAGCTCACCAATGGTCATCGGGACGACCTATGGCTACACCTTC.

The chain couples TRBV5-8 to TRBJ2-7, with D tentatively TRBD2 (5 bases). The CDR3 length is 16 residues. Per germline, CDR1 SGHTS and CDR2 YDEGEE. The ends were cut back, 1 base at V and 0 bases at J, with 14 bases in the middle. CDR3 loop: CASSLWERASSYEQYF. In DNA, the CDR3 is TGTGCCAGCAGCTTGTGGGAGAGGGCATCCTCCTACGAGCAGTACTTC.

The CDR3 DNA reads TGTGCCAGCTCACTGGCTCACGCTAACTATGGCTACACCTTC. Translated: CASSLAHANYGYTF. The V gene is TRBV18, the J gene TRBJ1-2; D is unclear. Trimming shortened V by 4 bases and J by 0 bases, and 9 bases separated the two germline ends. The germline V gene encodes CDR1 KGHSH and CDR2 LQKENI. The CDR3 is made up of 14 amino acids. Drawing the rest from reference TRBV18 and TRBJ1-2, the complete variable domain is NAGVMQNPRHLVRRRGQEARLRCSPMKGHSHVYWYRQLPEEGLKFMVYLQKENIIDESGMPKERFSAEFPKEGPSILRIQQVVRGDSAAYFCASSLAHANYGYTFGSGTRLTVV.

The CDR3 protein is CASSSLAGTPYYNEQFF. The DNA of the CDR3 is TGTGCCAGCAGCTCCCTGGCTGGGACACCTTACTACAATGAGCAGTTCTTC. This chain connects TRBV11-2 to TRBJ2-1; D perhaps matches TRBD1 (6 bases). The germline V gene encodes CDR1 SGHAT and CDR2 FQNNGV. CDR3 length: 17 residues. V was clipped by 4 bases and J by 3 bases, with 19 bases between them.

V usage is TRBV6-1 and J usage is TRBJ2-1; no firm D call. This CDR3 has 14 residues. V was pared by 1 base and J by 1 base, with 5 bases between. The germline V gene encodes CDR1 MNHNS and CDR2 SASEGT. The CDR3 DNA sequence: TGTGCCAGCAGTGAAGATTGGTCCTACAATGAGCAGTTCTTC. Translating gives CASSEDWSYNEQFF.

The V gene is TRBV27, the J gene TRBJ2-1; TRBD1 or TRBD2 may be the D gene (5 bases each). Germline CDR1 MNHEY, CDR2 SMNVEV (reference sequence). Trimming stripped 3 bases from V and 0 bases from J, with 15 bases between. There are 17 residues in the CDR3. The CDR3 here is CASSFRWDGSSYNEQFF. In nucleotides, the CDR3 is TGTGCCAGCAGTTTCCGCTGGGACGGTAGCTCCTACAATGAGCAGTTCTTC.

V is TRBV18 and J is TRBJ2-1; D is undetermined. V was cut by 3 bases and J by 6 bases, with 12 bases left in between. The CDR3 sequence is 14 residues long. Germline assignment: CDR1 KGHSH and CDR2 LQKENI. The CDR3 spells CASSPVPHSNEQFF. CDR3 nucleotide sequence: TGTGCCAGCTCACCCGTGCCACACAGCAATGAGCAGTTCTTC.

On this clone: Within the sample, other DNA sequences also encode this same CDR3. This chain links TRBV28 with TRBJ2-5; either TRBD1 or TRBD2 may fit D (6 bases each). CDR1 and CDR2 from the germline V gene are MDHEN and SYDVKM. This CDR3 has 15 amino acids. Trimming took off 3 bases at V and 0 bases at J, with 11 bases between the two ends. CDR3 in amino acids: CASSLGGLYQETQYF. The CDR3 DNA is TGTGCCAGCAGTTTGGGGGGCCTGTACCAAGAGACCCAGTACTTC.

V and J are TRBV4-2 and TRBJ1-1; TRBD1 might be the D (5 bases). The V and J ends lost 5 bases and 1 base respectively, with 14 bases between them. The CDR3 has 15 residues. Per the germline V gene, CDR1 is LGHNA and CDR2 is YNFKEQ. This CDR3 reads CASSGAGNPNTEAFF. CDR3 DNA: TGTGCCAGCAGCGGGGCGGGGAATCCGAACACTGAAGCTTTCTTT.